Listed here is a single TCR beta chain. Each subset's genomic DNA was shared equally among a number of immunoSEQ plates. The protocol was immunoSEQ multiplex PCR, while the TCRdb copy is restricted to in-frame clones and leaves out a portion. The data contain about 2 million clones, around 96% of them singletons. These data are taken from a study of shared clonotypes between healthy human individuals. Naive CD8 populations comprised CD45RO-negative cells positively selected for CCR7, excluding terminally differentiated effector memory CD45RA+ cells. The junction had 5 bases not matched to a gene; V was cut back by 5 bases and J by 5 bases. The CDR3 length is 13 residues. Germline CDR1 LNHDA, CDR2 SQIVND (reference sequence).

Sequencing input: naive CD8+ T cells sorted from blood. The V gene is TRBV19, the J gene TRBJ2-5; TRBD1 matches 7 bases. The source of this sequence is a man aged 18 to 29 in good health. As DNA, the CDR3 is TGTGCCAGTAGTCCCATCAGGGGGGAGACCCAGTACTTC. This sequence encodes CASSPIRGETQYF.